This T cell receptor beta chain was retrieved from a study of OX40 agonist ivuxolimab in advanced cancers. The V end lost 4 bases, the J end lost 0 bases, and 16 bases lay between the germline ends. This CDR3 contains 17 residues. Germline-derived CDR1 and CDR2 are SNHLY and FYNNEI. This clone was detected once. Here immunoSEQ multiplex PCR was the method, and the copy in TCRdb shows in-frame clones only, minus some. The sample has under 85,000 clones, about nine tenths seen once. Sampling times: baseline, cycle 4 day 1, cycle 7 day 1. The clonotype comes from an adult with an advanced solid tumor such as melanoma, head and neck, liver or kidney cancer. The V gene is TRBV2, the J gene TRBJ2-1; TRBD2 is a possible D gene (6 bases). The specimen comprised CD4+ or CD8+ T cells sorted from blood, sampled in a trial of the OX40 agonist ivuxolimab. The CDR3: CASSGGAGGSSYNEQFF. CDR3 nucleotides: TGTGCCAGCAGTGGGGGAGCGGGTGGGAGCTCCTACAATGAGCAGTTCTTC.